This record concerns one T cell receptor beta chain sequence. What it binds is unknown. Sequenced by immunoSEQ multiplex PCR; TCRdb stores in-frame clones only, minus some. This sample has approximately 110,000 clones; 85% to 90% occur once, and the top ten carry 44%. Germline CDR1 is SGHVS and CDR2 is FQNEAQ. V lost 1 base and J lost 5, with 32 bases in between. This CDR3 region has 21 residues. Recipients boosted at about 4 weeks or about 12 weeks are pooled. These data come from a study of T cell responses to AZD1222 COVID-19 vaccine. Study results and limitations: The breadth and depth of Spike-specific TCRs increased once two AZD1222 doses had been given. After the peak T cell response, and only then, were repertoires sampled. Nearly half of the spike-specific TCRs reportedly recognize variant regions that carry no mutations.

The gene calls are TRBV7-8 and TRBJ1-2; the D gene is possibly TRBD1 (5 bases). The sequence derives from an adult who received the AZD1222 COVID-19 vaccine. The specimen comprised peripheral blood, sampled 28 days after the second AZD1222 dose. Written as DNA, the CDR3 is TGTGCCAGCAGCTTAGTTGGGGCGACAGCTACGTCTTTTTCGAGACTTTATGGCTACACCTTC. Its protein is CASSLVGATATSFSRLYGYTF. Drawing the rest from reference TRBV7-8 and TRBJ1-2, the complete variable domain is GAGVSQSPRYKVAKRGQDVALRCDPISGHVSLFWYQQALGQGPEFLTYFQNEAQLDKSGLPSDRFFAERPEGSVSTLKIQRTQQEDSAVYLCASSLVGATATSFSRLYGYTFGSGTRLTVV.